The clone carrying this T cell receptor beta chain was observed many times. This sample was taken from a study of regulatory T cells in long-lasting Graves disease. Deletions cut 1 base from V and 5 bases from J, with 11 bases between. The CDR3 totals 15 residues. Germline values: CDR1 MDHEN, CDR2 SYDVKM. Investigators prepared the TCR beta libraries by applying iRepertoire HTBI primers and Arm-PCR of CDR3 regions. Original data processing: Throughout the samples, researchers identified 62 TRBV and about 15 TRBJ segments. TCRdb recomputed calls from the multiplex PCR reads with MiXCR, one row per CDR3 protein. TCRdb's processing, not the authors' own work, is the source of the V and J calls. The sample includes 450,000 to 600,000 distinct CDR3 sequences, around 15% of them seen just once. Time point: newly diagnosed GD, antithyroid drugs for less than 3 months. RNA extracted from PBMCs served as the sequencing template.

The sample was also linked to a second study, of T cells in Graves' hyperthyroidism and ophthalmopathy. As that study records: Thyroid ultrasound, orbital computed tomography, clinical symptoms, and serum thyroxine and TRAb underpinned diagnoses.

Sequences were derived from peripheral blood mononuclear cells (PBMCs), sampled at new diagnosis, from a patient treated with antithyroid drugs. The genes are TRBV28 and TRBJ1-4; weak D call: TRBD1 (5 bases). This clonotype was sampled from a middle-aged man with Graves disease. CDR3 in amino acids: CASSLSAGGNEKLFF. CDR3 bases: TGTGCCAGCAGTTTATCGGCGGGGGGAAATGAAAAACTGTTTTTT.